One and the same sample provided the 5 T cell receptor beta chains below, sequenced in a study of shared clonotypes between healthy human individuals. Assay used: immunoSEQ multiplex PCR; TCRdb lists only in-frame clones, some missing. The sample yields 2 million to 3 million clones, 80% to 95% seen once. The material sequenced was naive CD4+ T cells from PBMCs. The subset denotes: CD45RA+ positively selected. Receptor source: a man aged 18 to 30 in good health. Some clones in this sample may be carry-over from other donors' samples.

This chain uses TRBV6-5 with TRBJ1-4; weak D call: TRBD1 (6 bases). This CDR3 has 14 amino acids. Germline assignment: CDR1 MNHEY and CDR2 SVGAGI. Trimming stripped 3 bases from V and 13 bases from J, with 18 bases between. The CDR3 protein is CASSYRVGQGGLFF. CDR3 coding DNA: TGTGCCAGCAGTTATAGAGTCGGCCAAGGGGGACTGTTTTTT.

The chain has TRBV28 and TRBJ1-4; D gene ambiguous. V lost 10 bases and J lost 4, with 16 bases in between. The CDR3 loop spans 14 amino acids. Germline CDR1 and CDR2: MDHEN and SYDVKM. The CDR3 DNA reads TGTGCCACCGAAGGCGACATTAATAATGAAAAACTGTTTTTT. Translation: CATEGDINNEKLFF.

This clone was found once. The V call is TRBV7-7, the J call TRBJ2-7; no definite D call. The V end lost 1 base, the J end lost 7 bases, and 11 bases lay between the germline ends. Germline CDR1 is SSHAT and CDR2 is FNYEAQ (reference sequence). This CDR3 comprises 13 residues. The CDR3 here is CASSLDNSREQYF. The CDR3 region has the DNA TGTGCCAGCAGCTTAGACAACTCTAGGGAGCAGTACTTC.

This chain connects TRBV28 to TRBJ2-7; D may be TRBD1 or TRBD2 (5 bases each). This CDR3 contains 16 residues. The germline CDR1 and CDR2 sequences are MDHEN and SYDVKM. With 2 bases removed from V and 3 bases from J, the gap between germline ends came to 17 bases. The CDR3 spells CASSLVGGSPSYEQYF. In DNA, the CDR3 is TGTGCCAGCAGTTTAGTTGGGGGTTCGCCAAGCTACGAGCAGTACTTC. The entire variable domain, with the rest obtained from reference TRBV28 and TRBJ2-7, is as follows: DVKVTQSSRYLVKRTGEKVFLECVQDMDHENMFWYRQDPGLGLRLIYFSYDVKMKEKGDIPEGYSVSREKKERFSLILESASTNQTSMYLCASSLVGGSPSYEQYFGPGTRLTVT.

The V and J genes are TRBV29-1 and TRBJ2-7, with TRBD1 matching 7 bases. Trimming cost V 5 bases and J 3 bases; bases outside gene matches: 4. Germline values: CDR1 SQVTM, CDR2 ANQGSEA. The CDR3 length is 12 residues. In nucleotides, the CDR3 is TGCAGCGTTAGAGGGGGCGGCTACGAGCAGTACTTC. Translation gives CSVRGGGYEQYF.